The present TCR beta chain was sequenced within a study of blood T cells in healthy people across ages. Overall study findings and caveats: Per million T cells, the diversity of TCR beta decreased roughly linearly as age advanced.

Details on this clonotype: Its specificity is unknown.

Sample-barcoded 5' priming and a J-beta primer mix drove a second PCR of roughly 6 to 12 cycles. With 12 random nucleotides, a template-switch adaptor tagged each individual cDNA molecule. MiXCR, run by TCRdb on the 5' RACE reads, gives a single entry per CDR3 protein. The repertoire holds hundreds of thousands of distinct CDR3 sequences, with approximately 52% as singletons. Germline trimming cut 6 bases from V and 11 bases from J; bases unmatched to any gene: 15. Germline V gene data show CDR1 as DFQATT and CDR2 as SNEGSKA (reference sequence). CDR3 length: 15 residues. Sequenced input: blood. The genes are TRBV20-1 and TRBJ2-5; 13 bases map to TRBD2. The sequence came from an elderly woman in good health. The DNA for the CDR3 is TGCAGTGCAACCCGGGGACTAGCGGGATTCAATGAGCAGTACTTC. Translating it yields CSATRGLAGFNEQYF.